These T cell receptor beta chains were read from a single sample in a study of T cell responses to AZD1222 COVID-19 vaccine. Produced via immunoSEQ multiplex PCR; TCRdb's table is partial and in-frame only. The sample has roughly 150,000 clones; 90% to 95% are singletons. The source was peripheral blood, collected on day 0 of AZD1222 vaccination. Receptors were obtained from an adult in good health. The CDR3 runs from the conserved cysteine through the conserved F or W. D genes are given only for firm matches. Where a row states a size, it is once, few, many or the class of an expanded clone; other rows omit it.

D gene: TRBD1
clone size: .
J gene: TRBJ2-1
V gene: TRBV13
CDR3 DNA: TGTGCCAGCAGCTCACGGGCCGACGACAGGGCACATTCAGAGGAGCAGTTCTTC
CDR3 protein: CASSSRADDRAHSEEQFF

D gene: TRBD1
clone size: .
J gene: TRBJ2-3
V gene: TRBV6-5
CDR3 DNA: TGTGCCAGCAGCTCCGCGGGACAGGGGTTAGATACGCAGTATTTT
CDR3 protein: CASSSAGQGLDTQYF

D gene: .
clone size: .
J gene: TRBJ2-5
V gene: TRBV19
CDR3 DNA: TGTGCCAGTAGTACACCCGCGAAAGGAGAGACCCAGTACTTC
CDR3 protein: CASSTPAKGETQYF

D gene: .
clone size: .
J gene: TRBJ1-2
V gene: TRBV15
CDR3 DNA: TGTGCCACCAGCAGAGGAGACAGCGTGTCCTTC
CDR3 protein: CATSRGDSVSF

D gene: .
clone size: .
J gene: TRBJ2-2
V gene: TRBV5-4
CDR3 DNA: TGTGCCAGCAGCTTGGGTGGACTCACCACCGGGGAGCTGTTTTTT
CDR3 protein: CASSLGGLTTGELFF

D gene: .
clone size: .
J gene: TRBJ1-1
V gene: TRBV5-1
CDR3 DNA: TGCGCCAGCAGCTTGGTTCAGCGAGGGGAGAGGGTGAACACTGAAGCTTTCTTT
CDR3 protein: CASSLVQRGERVNTEAFF

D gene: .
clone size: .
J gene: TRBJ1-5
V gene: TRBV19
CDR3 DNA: TGTGCCAGTAGTATTTTCCCTGCCAGGCCCAGCGATCAGCCCCAGCATTTT
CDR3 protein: CASSIFPARPSDQPQHF

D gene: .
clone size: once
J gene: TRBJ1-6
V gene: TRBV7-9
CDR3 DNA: TGTGCCAGCAGCCTCCCTCAGAATTCACCCCTCCACTTT
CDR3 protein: CASSLPQNSPLHF

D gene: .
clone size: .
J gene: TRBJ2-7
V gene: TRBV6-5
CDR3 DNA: TGTGCCAGCAGAAGGGGCGGGGCTAGCGAGCAGTACTTC
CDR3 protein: CASRRGGASEQYF

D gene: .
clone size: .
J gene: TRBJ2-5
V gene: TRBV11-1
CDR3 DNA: TGTGCCAGCAGCAGGAATGATGAGACCCAGTACTTC
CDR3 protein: CASSRNDETQYF